The next 13 T cell receptor beta chains were all read from a single sample in a study of T cell clones after liver transplantation. Here immunoSEQ multiplex PCR was the method, and the copy in TCRdb shows in-frame clones only, minus some. This sample has about 51,000 clones, with roughly nine tenths found just once. The material sequenced was CD8+ T cells from blood, taken 12 months after liver transplant. The receptors here all came from a human patient who received a liver transplant. Some T cells may be the graft donor's.

The table lists this clone with a few counts. The V gene is TRBV27, the J gene TRBJ2-1; D is undetermined. This CDR3 is 14 amino acids long. The germline CDR1 and CDR2 sequences are MNHEY and SMNVEV (reference sequence). The V end lost 2 bases, the J end lost 0 bases, and 5 bases lay between the germline ends. In DNA form, the CDR3 reads TGTGCCAGCAGTTTAGCTCTCTCCTACAATGAGCAGTTCTTC. Translating it yields CASSLALSYNEQFF.

This chain uses TRBV28 with TRBJ2-7, with D perhaps matching TRBD2 (5 bases). V was trimmed by 2 bases and J by 5 bases, leaving 19 bases between them. Per germline, CDR1 MDHEN and CDR2 SYDVKM. This CDR3 comprises 16 residues. In DNA, the CDR3 is TGTGCCAGCAGTTTACGAGGGCCAGATCCAAGCCACGAGCAGTACTTC. It translates to CASSLRGPDPSHEQYF.

The V gene is TRBV4-1, the J gene TRBJ1-1; a possible D gene is TRBD1 (6 bases). Germline-derived CDR1 and CDR2 are MGHRA and YSYEKL. The length of the CDR3 is 15 residues. V was shortened by 4 bases and J by 6 bases, with 18 bases between the two germline ends. The CDR3 region has the DNA TGCGCCAGCAGCCTAAGGGGGGGGCAGTTGGCTGAAGCTTTCTTT. It yields the protein CASSLRGGQLAEAFF.

The rearrangement uses TRBV5-4 and TRBJ2-2; tentative D call: TRBD2 (5 bases). The CDR3 runs to 15 residues. V lost 3 bases to trimming and J lost 6 bases, with 15 bases between them. CDR1 SGHNT and CDR2 YYREEE come from the germline V gene (reference sequence). CDR3 sequence: CASSSPGTQAGELFF. Here the CDR3 DNA reads TGTGCCAGCAGCTCCCCGGGAACTCAGGCCGGGGAGCTGTTTTTT. Variable domain in full (rest from reference TRBV5-4 and TRBJ2-2): ETGVTQSPTHLIKTRGQQVTLRCSSQSGHNTVSWYQQALGQGPQFIFQYYREEENGRGNFPPRFSGLQFPNYSSELNVNALELDDSALYLCASSSPGTQAGELFFGEGSRLTVL.

The rearrangement links TRBV25-1 to TRBJ1-1, with D uncertain. The CDR3 loop spans 13 amino acids. V lost 3 bases to trimming and J lost 5 bases, with 10 bases between them. Germline V gene sequence: CDR1 MGHDK, CDR2 SYGVNS. CDR3 loop: CASSEHRWTEAFF. CDR3 DNA: TGTGCCAGCAGTGAGCACAGATGGACTGAAGCTTTCTTT.

The chain joins TRBV27 to TRBJ2-3, with D perhaps TRBD1 (5 bases). This CDR3 is built from 14 residues. With 3 bases removed from V and 6 bases from J, the gap between germline ends came to 13 bases. The V gene's germline CDR1 is MNHEY and CDR2 SMNVEV (reference sequence). The CDR3 loop is CASSFFQGGDTQYF. As DNA, the CDR3 is TGTGCCAGCAGTTTTTTTCAGGGTGGCGATACGCAGTATTTT.

The chain combines TRBV27 with TRBJ1-2; D unresolved. CDR3 length: 13 amino acids. V was shortened by 3 bases and J by 4 bases, with 9 bases between the two germline ends. The V gene's germline CDR1 is MNHEY and CDR2 SMNVEV (reference sequence). CDR3 sequence: CASSLANGYGYTF. In nucleotides, the CDR3 is TGTGCCAGCAGTTTGGCCAATGGCTATGGCTACACCTTC.

This clone has a single count. J is TRBJ2-7 and V is TRBV27; 7 bases line up with TRBD2. There are 14 residues in the CDR3. The trim removed 4 bases at V and 1 base at J, leaving 4 bases unmatched. The germline CDR1 and CDR2 sequences are MNHEY and SMNVEV (reference sequence). Here the CDR3 DNA reads TGTGCCAGCAGTTCCGCAGCGGGATCCTACGAGCAGTACTTC. This encodes CASSSAAGSYEQYF.

The CDR3 nucleotides read TGTGCCAGCAGCCCCCCGGGTAGGGGCACAGATACGCAGTATTTT. Translation: CASSPPGRGTDTQYF. This rearrangement joins TRBV7-9 to TRBJ2-3; D is unclear. Between the trimmed V and J ends, which lost 5 bases and 1 base, there was a span of 13 bases. Germline CDR1 SEHNR, CDR2 FQNEAQ (reference sequence). The CDR3 runs to 15 residues.

J is TRBJ2-1 and V is TRBV4-2; no clear D gene. CDR1 is LGHNA, CDR2 YNFKEQ, per germline. The ends were cut back, 1 base at V and 7 bases at J, with 5 bases in the middle. CDR3 length: 12 residues. This chain's CDR3 is CASSQAFNEQFF. The CDR3 DNA follows: TGTGCCAGCAGCCAAGCTTTTAATGAGCAGTTCTTC.

V usage is TRBV7-6 and J usage is TRBJ2-7; D gene unclear. Per germline, CDR1 SGHVS and CDR2 FNYEAQ. CDR3 length equals 14 residues. V gave up 5 bases and J gave up 0 bases, with 11 bases separating them. The CDR3 spells CASSPGSTSYEQYF. CDR3 bases: TGTGCCAGCAGCCCGGGTTCCACCTCCTACGAGCAGTACTTC.

V is TRBV9 and J is TRBJ1-1; no clear D gene. Germline CDR1 reads SGDLS; CDR2 reads YYNGEE. This CDR3 has 14 residues. V was cut by 0 bases and J by 4 bases, with 10 bases left in between. This CDR3 is CASSVEGYPTEAFF. CDR3 bases: TGTGCCAGCAGCGTAGAGGGTTATCCCACTGAAGCTTTCTTT. The variable domain in full, completed from reference TRBV9 and TRBJ1-1, reads DSGVTQTPKHLITATGQRVTLRCSPRSGDLSVYWYQQSLDQGLQFLIQYYNGEERAKGNILERFSAQQFPDLHSELNLSSLELGDSALYFCASSVEGYPTEAFFGQGTRLTVV.

This chain uses TRBV19 with TRBJ1-1; D gene ambiguous. The CDR3 runs 15 residues. Germline V lookup: CDR1 LNHDA, CDR2 SQIVND (reference sequence). Trimming cost V 5 bases and J 4 bases, with 17 bases left between them. The DNA of the CDR3 is TGTGCCAGTAGTCCCTTGCTGGCGCGGTCCACTGAAGCTTTCTTT. Translating gives CASSPLLARSTEAFF.